Reported below is one T cell receptor beta chain. The antigen remains undetermined. The length of the CDR3 is 12 residues. Germline V gene lookup returns CDR1 SQVTM and CDR2 ANQGSEA. These data are taken from a study of CXCR3-negative and CXCR3-positive naive CD8 T cells. Study overall: Some 130 million TRB reads were obtained overall (about 1.5 +/- 0.3 million per library). Study-wide results and limits: TRBV-TRBJ usage was similar across naive CXCR3 subsets but distinct in memory cells. Cryopreservation partially decreased CXCR3 expression, and most assays used fresh PBMCs.

Triplicate sorting captured roughly 310,000 cells each from every CD8+ T cell subset. Researchers prepared the TRB cDNA libraries using 5' RACE with UMI labels. Reanalyzing the 5' RACE reads, TCRdb keeps one entry per CDR3 protein, without DNA. In total, the table holds about 56,000 distinct CDR3 sequences. V usage is TRBV29-1 and J usage is TRBJ2-7. This receptor was taken from a human donor in good health. Some clones in this sample may be carry-over from other donors' samples. Sequencing input: memory CD8+ T cells from blood. This chain's CDR3 is CSVEDRFYEQYF.